This TCR beta chain derives from a study of regulatory and conventional T cells in RAG deficiency. A remark on this clone: Its antigen is currently unknown.

Blood CD4+ CD25-high CD127-low regulatory T cells supplied the genomic DNA template. Sequencing was performed with immunoSEQ multiplex PCR; in TCRdb, only in-frame clones are kept and a portion is missing. This sample has 10,000 to 15,000 clones, with less than 95% found just once. Study-wide results and caveats: Omenn syndrome and CID/AS patients had around 100-fold fewer unique Treg TCR beta sequences, versus approximately 9.6-fold elsewhere. Patient subsets had shorter CDR3s; Omenn Treg-Tconv overlap exceeded 80%. Shannon entropy was markedly lower and Simpson indices higher in RAG-deficient patients than control T-cell subsets.

This CDR3 comprises 14 residues. J lost 7 bases, V lost 3 bases, and 0 bases had no gene match. The germline V gene has CDR1 SGHRS and CDR2 YFSETQ. The sample was also linked to a second study, of regulatory T cells. From that paper: Amplification used 52 TRBV primers and 13 TRBJ primers. In patients, unique TRB V-J pairs were restricted and V/J usage skewed, especially in Tregs.

The specimen was CD127- CD25+ CD4+ Tregs sorted from blood. The receptor's source is a human donor in good health. The rearrangement uses TRBV5-1 and TRBJ1-6; 11 bases are shared with TRBD1. CDR3 amino acids: CASSWDRGNSPLHF. The DNA for the CDR3 is TGCGCCAGCAGCTGGGACAGGGGGAATTCACCCCTCCACTTT.